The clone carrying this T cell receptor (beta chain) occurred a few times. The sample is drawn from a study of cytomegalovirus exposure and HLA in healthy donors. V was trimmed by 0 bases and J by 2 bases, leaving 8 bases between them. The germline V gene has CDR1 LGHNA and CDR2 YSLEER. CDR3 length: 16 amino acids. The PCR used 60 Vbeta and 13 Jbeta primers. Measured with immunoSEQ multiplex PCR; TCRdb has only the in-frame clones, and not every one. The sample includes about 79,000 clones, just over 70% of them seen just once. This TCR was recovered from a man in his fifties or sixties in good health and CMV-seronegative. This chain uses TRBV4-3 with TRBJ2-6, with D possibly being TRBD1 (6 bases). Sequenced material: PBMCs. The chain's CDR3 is CASSQEEGAGANVLTF. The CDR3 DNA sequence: TGCGCCAGCAGCCAAGAAGAGGGGGCTGGGGCCAACGTCCTGACTTTC.